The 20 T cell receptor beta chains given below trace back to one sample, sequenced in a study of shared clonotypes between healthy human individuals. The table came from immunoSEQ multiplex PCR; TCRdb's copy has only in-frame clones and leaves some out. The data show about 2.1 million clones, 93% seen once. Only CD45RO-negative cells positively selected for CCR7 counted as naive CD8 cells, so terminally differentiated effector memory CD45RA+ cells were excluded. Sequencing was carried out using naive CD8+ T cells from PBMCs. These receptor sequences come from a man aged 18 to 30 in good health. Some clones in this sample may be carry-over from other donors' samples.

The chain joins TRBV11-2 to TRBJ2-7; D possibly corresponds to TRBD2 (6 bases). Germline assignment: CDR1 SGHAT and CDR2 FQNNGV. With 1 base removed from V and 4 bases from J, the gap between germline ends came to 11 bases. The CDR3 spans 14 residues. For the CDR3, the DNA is TGTGCCAGCAGCTTAGCGGGAGTAGGATACGAGCAGTACTTC. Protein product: CASSLAGVGYEQYF.

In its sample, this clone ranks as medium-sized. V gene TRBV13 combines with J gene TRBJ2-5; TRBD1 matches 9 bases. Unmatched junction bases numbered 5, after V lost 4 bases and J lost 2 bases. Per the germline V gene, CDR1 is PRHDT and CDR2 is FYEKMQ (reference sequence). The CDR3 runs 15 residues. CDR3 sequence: CASSYRTGAQETQYF. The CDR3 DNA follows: TGTGCCAGCAGCTACAGGACAGGGGCTCAAGAGACCCAGTACTTC.

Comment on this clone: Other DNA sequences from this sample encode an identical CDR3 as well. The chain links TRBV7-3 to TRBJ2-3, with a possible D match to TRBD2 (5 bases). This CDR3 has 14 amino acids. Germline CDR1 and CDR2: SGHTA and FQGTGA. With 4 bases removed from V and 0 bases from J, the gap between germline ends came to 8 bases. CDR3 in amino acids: CASSSLGSTDTQYF. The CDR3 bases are TGTGCCAGCAGCTCACTAGGGAGCACAGATACGCAGTATTTT.

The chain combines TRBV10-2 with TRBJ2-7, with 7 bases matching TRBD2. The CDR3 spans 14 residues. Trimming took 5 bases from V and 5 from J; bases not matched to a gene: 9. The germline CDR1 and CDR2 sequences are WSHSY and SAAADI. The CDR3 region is CASSLGGSRNEQYF. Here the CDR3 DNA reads TGCGCCAGCAGTCTAGGCGGGAGTAGGAACGAGCAGTACTTC.

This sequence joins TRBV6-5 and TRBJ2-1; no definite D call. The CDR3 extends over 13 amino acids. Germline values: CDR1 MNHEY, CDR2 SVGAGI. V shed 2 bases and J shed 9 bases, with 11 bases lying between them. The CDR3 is CASSYGWRTEQFF. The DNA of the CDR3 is TGTGCCAGCAGTTACGGTTGGCGGACTGAGCAGTTCTTC.

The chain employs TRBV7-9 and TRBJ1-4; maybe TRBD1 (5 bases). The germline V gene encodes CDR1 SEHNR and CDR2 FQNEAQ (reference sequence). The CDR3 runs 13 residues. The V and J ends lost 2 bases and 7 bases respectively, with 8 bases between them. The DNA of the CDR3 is TGTGCCAGCAGCTTATCAGGGCGTGAAAAACTGTTTTTT. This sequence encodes CASSLSGREKLFF.

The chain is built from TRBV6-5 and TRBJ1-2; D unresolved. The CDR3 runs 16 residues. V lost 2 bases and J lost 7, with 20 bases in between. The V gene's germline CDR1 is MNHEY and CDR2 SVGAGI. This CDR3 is CASSYGPGSGLRGYTF. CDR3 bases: TGTGCCAGCAGTTACGGCCCGGGGTCGGGGTTGCGTGGCTACACCTTC.

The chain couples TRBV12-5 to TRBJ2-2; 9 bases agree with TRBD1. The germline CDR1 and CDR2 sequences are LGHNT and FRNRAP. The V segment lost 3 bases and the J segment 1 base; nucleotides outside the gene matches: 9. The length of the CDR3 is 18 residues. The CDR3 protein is CASGFPLGDRENTGELFF. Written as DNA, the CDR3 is TGTGCTAGTGGTTTCCCGTTAGGGGACAGGGAGAACACCGGGGAGCTGTTTTTT.

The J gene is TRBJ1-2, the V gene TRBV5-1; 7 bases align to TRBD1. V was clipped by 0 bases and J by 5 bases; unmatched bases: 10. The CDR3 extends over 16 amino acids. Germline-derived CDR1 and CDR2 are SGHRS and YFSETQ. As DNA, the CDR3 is TGCGCCAGCAGCTTGGCTCAGGGGGGCACAGGTTATGGCTACACCTTC. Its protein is CASSLAQGGTGYGYTF. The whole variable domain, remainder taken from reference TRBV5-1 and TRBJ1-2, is KAGVTQTPRYLIKTRGQQVTLSCSPISGHRSVSWYQQTPGQGLQFLFEYFSETQRNKGNFPGRFSGRQFSNSRSEMNVSTLELGDSALYLCASSLAQGGTGYGYTFGSGTRLTVV.

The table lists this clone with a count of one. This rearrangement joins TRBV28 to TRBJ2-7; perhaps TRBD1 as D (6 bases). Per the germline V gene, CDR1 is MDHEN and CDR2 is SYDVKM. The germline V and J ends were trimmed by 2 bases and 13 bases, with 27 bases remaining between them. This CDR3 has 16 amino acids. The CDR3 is CASSLPRGGSTVTVYF. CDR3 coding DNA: TGTGCCAGCAGTTTACCAAGAGGGGGAAGTACAGTAACTGTATACTTC.

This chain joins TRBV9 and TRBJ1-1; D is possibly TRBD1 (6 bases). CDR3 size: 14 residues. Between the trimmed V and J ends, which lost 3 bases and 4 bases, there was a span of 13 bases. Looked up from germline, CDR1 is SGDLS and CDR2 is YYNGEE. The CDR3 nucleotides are TGTGCCAGCAGCGGGCGGGGGGCTAGCACTGAAGCTTTCTTT. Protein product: CASSGRGASTEAFF.

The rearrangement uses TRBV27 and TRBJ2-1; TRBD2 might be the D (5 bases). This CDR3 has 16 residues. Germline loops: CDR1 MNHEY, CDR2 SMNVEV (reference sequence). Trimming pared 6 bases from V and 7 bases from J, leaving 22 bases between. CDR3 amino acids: CASRDLTRGPANEQFF. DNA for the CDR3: TGTGCCAGCAGGGACCTGACCCGCGGGCCTGCGAATGAGCAGTTCTTC.

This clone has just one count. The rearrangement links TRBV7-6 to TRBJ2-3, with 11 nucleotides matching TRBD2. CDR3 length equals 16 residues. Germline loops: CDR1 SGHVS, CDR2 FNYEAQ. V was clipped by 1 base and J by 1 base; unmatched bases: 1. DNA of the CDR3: TGTGCCAGCAGCTTAGTAGCGGGAGGGCGCACAGATACGCAGTATTTT. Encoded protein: CASSLVAGGRTDTQYF.

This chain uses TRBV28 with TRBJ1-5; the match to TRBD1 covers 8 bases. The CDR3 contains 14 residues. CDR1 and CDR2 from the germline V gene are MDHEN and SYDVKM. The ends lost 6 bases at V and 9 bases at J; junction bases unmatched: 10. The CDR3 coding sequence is TGTGCCAGCAGCTTCAGGGGGCGCTTTTGGCCCCAGCATTTT. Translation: CASSFRGRFWPQHF.

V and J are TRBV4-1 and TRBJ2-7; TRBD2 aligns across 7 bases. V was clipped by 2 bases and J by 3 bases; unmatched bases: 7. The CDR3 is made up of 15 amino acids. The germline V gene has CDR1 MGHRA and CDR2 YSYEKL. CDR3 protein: CASSQKLAKGYEQYF. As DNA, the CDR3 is TGCGCCAGCAGCCAAAAACTAGCGAAAGGCTACGAGCAGTACTTC.

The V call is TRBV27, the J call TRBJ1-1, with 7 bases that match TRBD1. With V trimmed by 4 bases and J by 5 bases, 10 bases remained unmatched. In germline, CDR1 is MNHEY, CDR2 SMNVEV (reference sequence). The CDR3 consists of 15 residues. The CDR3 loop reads CASSSRQGGNTEAFF. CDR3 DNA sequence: TGTGCCAGCAGTTCCCGTCAGGGGGGGAATACTGAAGCTTTCTTT.

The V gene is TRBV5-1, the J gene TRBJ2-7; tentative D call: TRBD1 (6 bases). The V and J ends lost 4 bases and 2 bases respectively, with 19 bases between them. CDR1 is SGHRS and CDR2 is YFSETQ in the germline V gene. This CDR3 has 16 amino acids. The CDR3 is CASSHTGYRSTYEQYF. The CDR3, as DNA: TGCGCCAGCAGCCACACAGGGTATCGTTCAACCTACGAGCAGTACTTC. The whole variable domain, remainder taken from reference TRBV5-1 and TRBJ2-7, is KAGVTQTPRYLIKTRGQQVTLSCSPISGHRSVSWYQQTPGQGLQFLFEYFSETQRNKGNFPGRFSGRQFSNSRSEMNVSTLELGDSALYLCASSHTGYRSTYEQYFGPGTRLTVT.

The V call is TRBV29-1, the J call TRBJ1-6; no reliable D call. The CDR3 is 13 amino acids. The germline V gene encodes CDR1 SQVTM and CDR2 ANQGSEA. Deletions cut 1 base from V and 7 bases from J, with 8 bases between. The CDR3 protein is CSVEVTRNSPLHF. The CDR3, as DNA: TGCAGCGTTGAAGTTACAAGAAATTCACCCCTCCACTTT. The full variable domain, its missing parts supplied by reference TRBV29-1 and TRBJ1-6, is SAVISQKPSRDICQRGTSLTIQCQVDSQVTMMFWYRQQPGQSLTLIATANQGSEATYESGFVIDKFPISRPNLTFSTLTVSNMSPEDSSIYLCSVEVTRNSPLHFGNGTRLTVT.

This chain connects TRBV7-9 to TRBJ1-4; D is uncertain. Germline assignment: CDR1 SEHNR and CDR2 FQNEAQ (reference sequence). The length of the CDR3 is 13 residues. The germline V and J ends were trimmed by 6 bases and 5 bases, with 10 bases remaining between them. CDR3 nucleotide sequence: TGTGCCAGCAGAGAGCGGGTCAATGAAAAACTGTTTTTT. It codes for CASRERVNEKLFF.

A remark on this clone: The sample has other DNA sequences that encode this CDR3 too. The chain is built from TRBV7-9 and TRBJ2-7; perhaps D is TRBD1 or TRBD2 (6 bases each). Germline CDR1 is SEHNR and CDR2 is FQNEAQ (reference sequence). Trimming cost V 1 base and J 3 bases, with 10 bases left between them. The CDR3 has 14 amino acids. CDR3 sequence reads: CASSLGGGGYEQYF. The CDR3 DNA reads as TGTGCCAGCAGCTTAGGAGGGGGAGGCTACGAGCAGTACTTC.